This T cell receptor (beta chain) was retrieved from a study of T cells in localized non-small cell lung cancer. Some clones are missing from TCRdb's copy, which holds only in-frame ones; the method was immunoSEQ multiplex PCR. The sample lists tens of thousands of clones, over 80% occurring once. Notes on this clone: No antigen is known for it.

Broader study findings: Investigators sequenced only a single tumor region, leaving heterogeneity possible.

The CDR3 has 13 amino acids. V lost 4 bases and J lost 5; bases outside the gene matches: 4. The germline V gene has CDR1 LNHDA and CDR2 SQIVND (reference sequence). The V gene is TRBV19, the J gene TRBJ2-5, with 7 bases matching TRBD1. The source was peripheral blood mononuclear cells, collected before any cancer treatment. The TCR was taken from a man between 40 and 69 years old with stage III lung adenocarcinoma. The CDR3 spells CASSTGGWETQYF. CDR3 bases: TGTGCCAGTAGTACAGGGGGTTGGGAGACCCAGTACTTC.